This T cell receptor beta chain was found in a study of blood T cell repertoires in COVID-19. The germline gives CDR1 SGHTS, CDR2 YDEGEE. V lost 4 bases and J lost 4; bases outside the gene matches: 3. This CDR3 region has 13 residues. The Seattle patients, enrolled during active infection, were followed longitudinally. Per the original data handling: The authors estimated nucleated cell counts from reference gene primer amplification. This table comes from immunoSEQ multiplex PCR, and its TCRdb copy is limited to in-frame clones, with some not included. V and J calls and clone size follow that table, whereas D and trimming were derived from the DNA. The data show about 230,000 clones, around 84% seen once.

This TCR derives from a man aged 50-60 years with COVID-19, enrolled during active disease. The sequencing input was peripheral blood. The chain carries TRBV5-8 and TRBJ1-2, with 8 bases fitting TRBD1. As DNA, the CDR3 is TGTGCCAGCAGCCGGACAGGGACCTATGGCTACACCTTC. This codes for CASSRTGTYGYTF.